Included here is one TCR beta chain sequence, with context. What it binds is unknown. Healthy HIV-negative adults without recent acute infections or vaccinations served as donors. These data come from a study of shared clonotypes between healthy human individuals. Overall study: Every donor yielded three CD4 naive, three CD4 memory, two CD8 naive and one CD8 memory plate.

The germline V and J ends were trimmed by 5 bases and 5 bases, with 17 bases remaining between them. Germline CDR1 and CDR2: MNHNY and SVGAGI (reference sequence). CDR3 length: 15 residues. Whole-study results and caveats: Across subsets, estimated richness was generally greater for naive than for memory populations. Tissues were not sampled, only blood, and their repertoires likely differ.

Repertoires were generated with immunoSEQ multiplex PCR, while TCRdb's copy carries only in-frame clones and drops some. Altogether 180,000 or so clones are present, roughly 93% being singletons, with the ten largest covering 0.067%. The receptor was derived from a woman in her twenties or thirties in good health. Sequencing was carried out using naive CD4+ T cells sorted from blood. Stated subset: CD45RA+ positively selected. The J gene is TRBJ2-3, the V gene TRBV6-6, with D possibly matching TRBD1 (7 bases). The CDR3 DNA sequence: TGTGCCAGCAGTCCGGACTACCCAGGGGGAGATACGCAGTATTTT. This sequence encodes CASSPDYPGGDTQYF.